This T cell receptor (beta chain) is drawn from a study of cytomegalovirus exposure and HLA in healthy donors. It was with 60 Vbeta and 13 Jbeta primers that the PCR ran. The table came from immunoSEQ multiplex PCR; TCRdb's copy has only in-frame clones and leaves some out. The sample contains around 200,000 clones, around 77% of which appear only once. There are 15 residues in the CDR3. V was pared by 6 bases and J by 9 bases, with 12 bases of the junction left unmatched. Germline-derived CDR1 and CDR2 are MNHNY and SVGAGI (reference sequence). Sequences were obtained from PBMCs. This TCR derives from a woman in her thirties in good health and CMV-seropositive. V usage is TRBV6-6 and J usage is TRBJ1-3; 9 positions agree with TRBD1. CDR3 nucleotide sequence: TGTGCCAGCAGCCCTATGGTGACAGGGGGGACCACCATATATTTT. Translating it yields CASSPMVTGGTTIYF.